The entry below describes one T cell receptor beta chain. Its cognate antigen has yet to be identified. No base-level quality is on record; no much larger clone is a single base apart. Participants in the prospective study were aged about 18 to 95 years, lived in 20 to 30 United States geographic areas, and enrolled through a virtual design. In the prospective study, participants were assigned to cohorts based on the clinical history participants reported in a screening survey and a study questionnaire. Each participant in the prospective study had whole blood, serum and a nasopharyngeal or oropharyngeal swab collected by mobile phlebotomists. Participants in the prospective study had the option to provide additional blood draws and questionnaires over a 2-month period. Before DNA extraction, prospective study blood samples were shipped either frozen or at room temperature. This specimen belongs to a study of blood T cell repertoires in COVID-19 (TCRdb year 2020). In terms of the full investigation: Samples from collaborators originated in the United States, Italy and Spain and spanned both the acute and convalescent phases of COVID-19. The material from the prospective study consisted of cDNA or gDNA derived from T cells, B-cell-depleted T cells, or PBMCs. The dataset comprised deeply sampled blood TCRbeta repertoires from subjects exposed to, actively infected with, or recovered from COVID-19. The repertoires were made available in a free public database intended to serve as a resource for research on the immune response to SARS-CoV-2. Samples came from the ongoing ImmuneRACE study (first 160 participants) plus 1,254 subjects from 6 global collaborators. Nearly every sample came with metadata listing a de-identified subject ID, COVID-19 status, age in years and sex. Where available, HLA class I and class II types were taken from metadata supplied by the sample provider and were not determined by assay-based typing. Findings and caveats that apply to the study as a whole: The quantity of clinical and demographic metadata differed by source and by participant and was supplied without curation.

The immunoSEQ Assay, a bias-controlled multiplex PCR, was used to amplify TCRbeta CDR3 regions from genomic DNA. Turning to the authors' computational methods: Within the assay, amplification of reference gene primers was used to estimate how many nucleated cells each sample contained. To quantify the absolute abundance of each unique TCRbeta CDR3 rearrangement, sequence reads were collapsed and filtered. For each sample, productive Simpson clonality was calculated by taking the square root of Simpson's diversity index across productive rearrangements. Held by TCRdb, this immuneACCESS table contains in-frame sequences only and omits some clones. Under half of the omission traces to an unresolved V gene where checked; the cause of the rest is unknown. V and J calls plus clone size are reproduced from that table; the DNA served to infer D and trimming. This sample is represented by approximately 360,000 clones; approximately 90% of them were singletons. Over 0.9% of the sample belongs to the ten largest clones.

The CDR3 goes from the cysteine to the phenylalanine over 14 residues. The read is trimmed to its CDR3 DNA, 42 bases read in frame from base 1. The germline V gene yields SGHTA for CDR1 and FQGTGA for CDR2. A distance of 9 bases separates the germline ends of V and J, which lose 3 bases and 2 bases respectively. The sample was PBMCs or T cells enriched from blood (not recorded which). The origin of this receptor is a young woman with acute COVID-19. The sequence joins TRBV7-3 to TRBJ2-3; possibly the D gene is TRBD2, per 6 matching bases. DNA sequence: TGTGCCAGCAGCTTGGGGGGTCCCACAGATACGCAGTATTTT. Translated, it gives CASSLGGPTDTQYF.